This T cell receptor beta chain was sequenced in a study of blood T cell repertoires in COVID-19. Sequencing used immunoSEQ multiplex PCR; TCRdb keeps in-frame clones, though not all of them. The table has fewer than 65,000 clones, 75% to 95% seen once; the top ten hold around 3.1%. V shed 0 bases, J shed 6 bases, and the junction held 4 bases outside the gene matches. The CDR3 extends over 15 amino acids. Germline values: CDR1 SGHRS, CDR2 YFSETQ. V and J are TRBV5-1 and TRBJ2-1; TRBD2 agrees at 9 bases. The source is a man in his fifties with acute or convalescent COVID-19. Material: peripheral blood. The CDR3 region is CASSLGAGGTNEQFF. The CDR3 coding sequence is TGCGCCAGCAGCTTGGGAGCGGGGGGCACCAATGAGCAGTTCTTC. Based on the CDR3 plus reference TRBV5-1 and TRBJ2-1, the full variable domain is KAGVTQTPRYLIKTRGQQVTLSCSPISGHRSVSWYQQTPGQGLQFLFEYFSETQRNKGNFPGRFSGRQFSNSRSEMNVSTLELGDSALYLCASSLGAGGTNEQFFGPGTRLTVL.